One T cell receptor beta chain is described in this entry. This entry comes from a study of blood T cell repertoires in COVID-19. Overall study context: The United States, Italy and Spain supplied acute and convalescent COVID-19 samples. From T cells, B-cell-depleted T cells, or PBMCs came the material, which was cDNA or gDNA.

The CDR3 runs 15 residues. Germline V gene data show CDR1 as SNHLY and CDR2 as FYNNEI. V lost 3 bases to trimming and J lost 4 bases, with 13 bases between them. Original methodology: Counts of nucleated cells, estimated from reference gene primer amplification, were obtained. The data were produced by immunoSEQ multiplex PCR, yet TCRdb's version contains in-frame clones alone and is incomplete. V and J calls and clone size are those listed in that table; D and trimming were worked out from the DNA. The data hold under 150,000 clones, with 60% to 80% observed a single time. The receptor's source is a woman in her forties or fifties with active or convalescent COVID-19. Material for sequencing was peripheral blood. The chain combines TRBV2 with TRBJ2-1, with a possible D match to TRBD2 (5 bases). This CDR3 is CASSDSAAPYNEQFF. The CDR3 nucleotides read TGTGCCAGCAGTGATTCAGCGGCGCCTTACAATGAGCAGTTCTTC. Looking up the rest from reference TRBV2 and TRBJ2-1 gives the full variable domain: EPEVTQTPSHQVTQMGQEVILRCVPISNHLYFYWYRQILGQKVEFLVSFYNNEISEKSEIFDDQFSVERPDGSNFTLKIRSTKLEDSAMYFCASSDSAAPYNEQFFGPGTRLTVL.